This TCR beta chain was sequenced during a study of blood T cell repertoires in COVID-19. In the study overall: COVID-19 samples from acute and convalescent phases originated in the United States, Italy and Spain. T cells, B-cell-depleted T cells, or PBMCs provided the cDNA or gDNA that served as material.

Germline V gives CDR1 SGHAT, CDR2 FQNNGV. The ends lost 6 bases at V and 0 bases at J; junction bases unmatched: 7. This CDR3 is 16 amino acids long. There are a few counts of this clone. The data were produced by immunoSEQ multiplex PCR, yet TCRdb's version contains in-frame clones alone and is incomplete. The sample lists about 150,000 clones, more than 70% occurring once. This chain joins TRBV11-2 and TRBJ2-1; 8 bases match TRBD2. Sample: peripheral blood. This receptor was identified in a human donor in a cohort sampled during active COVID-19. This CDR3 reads CASSPGTSGSYNEQFF. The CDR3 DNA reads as TGTGCCAGCAGTCCCGGGACTAGTGGCTCCTACAATGAGCAGTTCTTC.